This T cell receptor (beta chain) derives from a study of blood T cell repertoires in acute mononucleosis (dated by TCRdb to 2018 to 2020). Background on the whole study: Convalescent samples were collected 5 to 8 months after the acute presentation, representing the memory response. Mean blood EBV load was 3.5 to 4.5 log10 genome copies per million B cells during acute infection and 2.6 at convalescence. Overall study outcomes, separate from this receptor: For BRLF1 (YVL-BR), TCRalpha CDR3 motifs played a dominant role and TCRbeta a minimal role in TCR repertoire selection. Only about 9.5% of unique acute clonotypes persisted into convalescence, yet these made up most of the response; new diverse de novo clonotypes seemingly replaced the rest. With just three donors in the cohort, the group averages were based on very few individuals. Because only a fraction of each donor's blood was analyzed, sampling error might partly account for the low clonotype overlap between the acute and convalescent samples.

The CDR3 covers 16 residues, taking in both the cysteine and the phenylalanine. The read is trimmed to its CDR3 DNA, 48 bases read in frame from base 1. The sample's time point label, in plain terms: convalescence about 6 months (5-8 months) after acute presentation (visit 7). CD8 T cell responses to two immunodominant EBV epitopes, BRLF1 109 (YVL-BR) and BMLF1 280 (GLC-BM), were tracked in the study over primary infection. Primary EBV infection was indicated by a positive serum heterophile antibody test and EBV viral capsid antigen-specific IgM. As a first step, magnetic positive selection (MACS) was used to enrich total CD8 T cells from the PBMCs. Live CD3+ CD8+ tetramer+ cells were sorted on a FACSAria III to over 90% purity. Cell sorting used a PE-conjugated tetramer carrying the BRLF1 109-117 peptide. At both acute infection and convalescence, EBV epitope-specific CD8 T cells were tetramer-sorted, and the TCR repertoires of those cells were deep-sequenced directly ex vivo. A few people aged roughly 18 to 29 with clinical acute infectious mononucleosis and laboratory evidence of primary EBV infection were used as donors. Heparinized peripheral blood was drawn at clinical presentation with mononucleosis symptoms and was drawn again about 6 months later. Ficoll-Paque density gradient centrifugation was used to isolate PBMCs.

On this clone: Within one base of it there is no much larger clone, and no base qualities were kept.

For TCR profiling, total RNA from no fewer than 10,000 sorted tetramer+ CD8 T cells was reverse transcribed into cDNA. CDR3 regions were amplified by PCR with primers annealing to V and J regions, adding unique molecular identifiers to track templates. The immunoSEQ platform, including its sequencing and error-correction standards, was used to profile TCRalpha and TCRbeta chains. The published analysis was carried out like this. Clonal copy numbers were corrected for sequencing and PCR errors, and IMGT conventions were followed to define CDR3s. Analysis was limited to productive rearrangements and used immunoSEQ Analyzer versions 2.0 and 3.0, and gene-pairing frequencies were further processed in Microsoft Excel. Circos plots were used to visualize V-J pairings, and MEME together with a custom motifSearch program was used to find CDR3 motifs. The probability of generation of TCR sequences was calculated using the OLGA algorithm. Clonotypes seen at both visits were called persistent; those seen only acutely were nonpersistent; those seen only at convalescence were de novo. An amino acid clonotype used by more than one donor was defined as a public TCR. TCRdb limited this immuneACCESS table to in-frame rearrangements with V and J called. A share of clones is missing; checked studies link under half to unresolved V genes, and the rest is unexplained. V, J and clone size derive from that table, while D and trimming were established from the DNA sequence. Present in this sample are 1,500 to 2,000 clones, around 21% of which were seen just once. Together, the top ten hold 27% of the sample.

The sample here was EBV YVL epitope tetramer+ CD8+ T cells sorted from PBMCs, taken during convalescence from infectious mononucleosis. The intended sense of this specimen's cell subset or site label: CD8 T cells binding a tetramer with EBV BRLF1 109-117 peptide (YVL-BR). This clonotype was sampled from a woman aged 18-30 years with infectious mononucleosis caused by EBV. The chain uses TRBV21-1 and TRBJ2-7; TRBD2 was called by the table and not checked on the DNA. TRBV21-1 is a pseudogene segment. The sequenced DNA: TGTGCCAGCAGCACCCATAGCGGGAGGGCCGTCTTCGAGCAGTACTTC. This sequence encodes CASSTHSGRAVFEQYF.